Listed below are T cell receptor beta chains from one sample, sequenced in a study of PD-1 blockade in classical Hodgkin lymphoma. This table comes from immunoSEQ multiplex PCR, and its TCRdb copy is limited to in-frame clones, with some not included. The table includes more than 25,000 clones, 60% to 80% detected once. Here the sequenced sample was peripheral blood mononuclear cells (PBMCs), taken before the second cycle of nivolumab. The receptors derive from a human donor with classical Hodgkin lymphoma. Each CDR3 is given with its conserved first and last residue. The D gene is left open where the match is weak. Size values are once, few and many counts, or a class for expanded clones, and some rows have none.

J: TRBJ1-6
D: NA
V: TRBV2
size: NA
CDR3: CASSERGLSESPLHF
DNA: TGTGCCAGCAGTGAACGTGGTCTCTCGGAATCACCCCTCCACTTT

J: TRBJ1-5
D: NA
V: TRBV27
size: few
CDR3: CASGRDSNQPQHF
DNA: TGTGCCAGCGGGAGGGACAGCAATCAGCCCCAGCATTTT

J: TRBJ2-1
D: NA
V: TRBV4-2
size: NA
CDR3: CASSQPPINEQFF
DNA: TGTGCCAGCAGCCAACCACCGATAAATGAGCAGTTCTTC

J: TRBJ2-1
D: NA
V: TRBV2
size: NA
CDR3: CASTVRRAAYNEQFF
DNA: TGTGCCAGCACTGTACGGAGGGCCGCCTACAATGAGCAGTTCTTC

J: TRBJ1-2
D: NA
V: TRBV28
size: NA
CDR3: CASTLAGVSAGYTF
DNA: TGTGCCAGCACCCTTGCTGGAGTTAGTGCAGGCTACACCTTC

J: TRBJ1-5
D: NA
V: TRBV19
size: NA
CDR3: CASSIGTVYSNQPQHF
DNA: TGTGCCAGTAGTATAGGGACAGTCTATAGCAATCAGCCCCAGCATTTT

J: TRBJ2-3
D: TRBD2
V: TRBV5-1
size: NA
CDR3: CASSTGLAGVTDTQYF
DNA: TGCGCCAGCAGCACGGGACTAGCGGGAGTGACAGATACGCAGTATTTT

J: TRBJ2-7
D: TRBD2
V: TRBV25-1
size: once
CDR3: CASGTSGNYEQYF
DNA: TGTGCCAGCGGGACTAGCGGGAACTACGAGCAGTACTTC

J: TRBJ1-1
D: NA
V: TRBV5-1
size: NA
CDR3: CASSLAAGDGNTEAFF
DNA: TGCGCCAGCAGCTTGGCCGCTGGGGACGGGAACACTGAAGCTTTCTTT

J: TRBJ2-2
D: NA
V: TRBV30
size: NA
CDR3: CAWSGGFNTGELFF
DNA: TGTGCCTGGAGTGGGGGATTTAACACCGGGGAGCTGTTTTTT

J: TRBJ2-3
D: NA
V: TRBV29-1
size: NA
CDR3: CSVEEGGGSRTDTQYF
DNA: TGCAGCGTTGAAGAAGGGGGGGGCTCCAGGACAGATACGCAGTATTTT

J: TRBJ2-5
D: TRBD2
V: TRBV29-1
size: NA
CDR3: CSVEVVGGMGPQETQYF
DNA: TGCAGCGTTGAGGTCGTGGGAGGGATGGGGCCCCAAGAGACCCAGTACTTC

J: TRBJ2-3
D: NA
V: TRBV28
size: NA
CDR3: CASSLSENTQYF
DNA: TGTGCCAGCAGTTTAAGCGAAAATACGCAGTATTTT

J: TRBJ2-2
D: NA
V: TRBV15
size: NA
CDR3: CATSRDDRGWTGELFF
DNA: TGTGCCACCAGCAGAGATGATAGGGGTTGGACCGGGGAGCTGTTTTTT